Following are 4 T cell receptor beta chains from one sample sequenced in a study of blood T cell repertoires in COVID-19. Assay used: immunoSEQ multiplex PCR; TCRdb lists only in-frame clones, some missing. The sample carries approximately 50,000 clones, more than 75% recorded once. Sequenced: peripheral blood. These receptors were obtained from a man aged 50 or older with active COVID-19.

The genes are TRBV9 and TRBJ1-1; D might be TRBD1 (6 bases). The CDR3 length is 17 residues. V was cut by 3 bases and J by 6 bases, with 24 bases left in between. Germline V gives CDR1 SGDLS, CDR2 YYNGEE. The CDR3 bases are TGTGCCAGCAGCGAGGGGGTCTGGGCCTCCCGAGGCGCTGAAGCTTTCTTT. Translating it yields CASSEGVWASRGAEAFF.

This sequence joins TRBV15 and TRBJ2-3, with TRBD1 matching 8 bases. This CDR3 region has 15 residues. V trimming: 5 bases; J trimming: 4 bases; junction bases outside the gene matches: 8. In germline, CDR1 is LNHNV, CDR2 YYDKDF (reference sequence). The CDR3 is CATSGQGGRSDTQYF. CDR3 nucleotides: TGTGCCACCAGCGGACAGGGTGGTAGGTCAGATACGCAGTATTTT.

This clone was recorded only once. The chain recombines TRBV19 with TRBJ2-7; 8 bases are shared with TRBD1. With V trimmed by 3 bases and J by 7 bases, 14 bases remained unmatched. Germline assignment: CDR1 LNHDA and CDR2 SQIVND (reference sequence). The CDR3 contains 16 residues. CDR3 loop: CASSIYGTGLLEEQYF. CDR3 DNA: TGTGCCAGTAGTATTTACGGGACAGGCCTCCTCGAGGAGCAGTACTTC.

The rearrangement uses TRBV14 and TRBJ2-5; D possibly corresponds to TRBD1 (5 bases). The germline gives CDR1 SGHDN, CDR2 FVKESK. Trimming shortened V by 2 bases and J by 9 bases, and 13 bases separated the two germline ends. This CDR3 spans 13 amino acids. The CDR3 reads CASSQMLQVAQYF. CDR3 nucleotides: TGTGCCAGCAGCCAAATGTTACAGGTCGCCCAGTACTTC.